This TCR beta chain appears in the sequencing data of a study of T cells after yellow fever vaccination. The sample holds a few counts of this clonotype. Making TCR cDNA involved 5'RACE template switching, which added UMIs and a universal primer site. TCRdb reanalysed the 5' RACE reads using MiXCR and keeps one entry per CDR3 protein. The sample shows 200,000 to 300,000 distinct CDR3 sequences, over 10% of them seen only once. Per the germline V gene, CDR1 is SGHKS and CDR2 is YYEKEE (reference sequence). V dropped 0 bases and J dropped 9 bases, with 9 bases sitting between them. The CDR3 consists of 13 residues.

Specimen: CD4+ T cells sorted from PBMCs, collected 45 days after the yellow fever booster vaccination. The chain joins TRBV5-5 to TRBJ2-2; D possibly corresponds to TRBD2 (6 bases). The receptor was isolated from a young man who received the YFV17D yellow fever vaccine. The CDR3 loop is CASSLALARELFF. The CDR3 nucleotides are TGTGCCAGCAGCTTGGCCCTAGCGAGGGAGCTGTTTTTT.